The clone carrying this T cell receptor (beta chain) was detected a few times. This specimen belongs to a study of blood T cells in healthy people across ages. Germline V gene sequence: CDR1 DFQATT, CDR2 SNEGSKA (reference sequence). The CDR3 sequence is 15 residues long. V lost 3 bases and J lost 4, with 18 bases in between. Donor samples were obtained from healthy Caucasian individuals from Russia, aged roughly 6 to 95. Donors gave roughly 9.1 milliliters of peripheral blood apiece. Isolation recovered at least 7 million PBMCs from every sample. Sample-barcoded 5' priming and a J-beta primer mix drove a second PCR of about 6 to 11 cycles. Each cDNA molecule was tagged by a template-switch adaptor that had 12 random nucleotides. TCRdb re-called the 5' RACE reads through MiXCR, storing one row per CDR3 protein. The data hold approximately 770,000 distinct CDR3 sequences, with 55% to 70% observed a single time.

What was sequenced was blood. This clonotype originated in a man aged 30 to 45 in good health. The rearrangement uses TRBV20-1 and TRBJ2-5; D remains ambiguous. This chain's CDR3 is CSARGARNLLETQYF. The CDR3 bases are TGCAGTGCTAGGGGTGCGCGAAACCTCCTAGAGACCCAGTACTTC.